This TCR beta chain was documented in a study of T cells after yellow fever vaccination. The study's findings and limits: It was the secondary response that reached its peak faster, day 5 versus 15, but it was weaker. The booster response re-showed most primary clones: approximately 97% CD4, around 90% CD8. FACS-sorted repertoires might harbor abundant contaminating clonotypes from the bulk population.

TCR cDNA, made by 5'RACE template switching, carried an added universal primer site and UMIs. TCRdb ran MiXCR on the 5' RACE reads and lists one entry per CDR3 protein. Here the sample spans 400,000 to 650,000 distinct CDR3 sequences, 21% being singletons. This clonotype came up a few times. Antigen specificity is unknown. Material: PBMCs, obtained 21 days after the first yellow fever vaccination. The TCR was taken from a young man who received the YFV17D yellow fever vaccine.

CDR3 coding DNA: TGTGCCAGCAGCTTAAAATTCCAGCGGGGGGTTCAAGAGACCCAGTACTTC. Translated: CASSLKFQRGVQETQYF. The chain couples TRBV7-2 to TRBJ2-5, with 9 bases that match TRBD2. V was pared by 2 bases and J by 2 bases, with 9 bases of the junction left unmatched. Per the germline V gene, CDR1 is SGHTA and CDR2 is FQGNSA. The CDR3 runs 17 residues.